Listed here is a single T cell receptor (beta chain). Unmatched junction bases numbered 3, after V lost 1 base and J lost 5 bases. Germline V CDR1 and CDR2: MGHRA, YSYEKL. CDR3 size: 16 residues. TCRdb's copy holds only in-frame clones and misses some; the assay was immunoSEQ multiplex PCR. The profile shows 150,000 to 200,000 clones, 75% to 95% of them singletons. The data are from a study of cytomegalovirus exposure and HLA in healthy donors. The sample taken for sequencing was PBMCs. The chain has TRBV4-1 and TRBJ2-2, with 11 bases identical to TRBD2. The sequence came from a woman aged 18-29 years in good health and CMV-seropositive. The CDR3 DNA follows: TGCGCCAGCAGCCAAGGTAGCGGGAGGGCGACCGGGGAGCTGTTTTTT. Protein sequence: CASSQGSGRATGELFF.